This record concerns one T cell receptor (beta chain) sequence. What it binds is unknown. This sample is part of a study of CD4 T cells in relation to SARS-CoV-2 and coronaviruses. Study-wide context: ViraFEST: approximately 10-day antigen culture of PBMCs, then TCR beta CDR3 sequencing. Shared crossreactive spike epitopes were mapped to their HLA restriction.

Study-wide findings and caveats: Each donor contributed either pre-pandemic or post-infection samples, not both.

Assay: immunoSEQ multiplex PCR; the TCRdb copy retains only in-frame clones and omits some. Among tens of thousands of clones listed, 60% to 80% were seen once. The CDR3 covers 14 residues. The V end was cut by 5 bases, the J end by 5 bases, with 12 bases between. Germline V gene lookup returns CDR1 LGHDT and CDR2 YNNKEL (reference sequence). The chain uses TRBV3-1 (or the pseudogene TRBV3-2) and TRBJ2-2; a weak D match, TRBD1 (7 bases). This TCR was sampled from an adult with COVID-19. Specimen: memory CD4+ T cells from PBMCs, cultured in vitro. In DNA, the CDR3 is TGTGCCAGCAGCTGGGCAGGGGGGACCGGGGAGCTGTTTTTT. This gives the protein CASSWAGGTGELFF.